The 18 T cell receptor beta chains below all came from one sample that was sequenced in a study of shared clonotypes between healthy human individuals. The repertoire was sequenced with immunoSEQ multiplex PCR; TCRdb's copy has only in-frame clones and lacks some. Of over 2 million clones listed, roughly 96% are singletons. The sequenced sample was naive CD4+ T cells sorted from blood. The sample's subset: CD45RA+ positively selected. Receptors were obtained from a man younger than 35 in good health.

The sample holds one count of this clone. Written as DNA, the CDR3 is TGTGCCAGCAGCCCACGACAGGGGTGGGAGACCCAGTACTTC. Its protein is CASSPRQGWETQYF. The rearrangement links TRBV7-8 to TRBJ2-5; 8 positions match TRBD1. V shed 5 bases, J shed 5 bases, and the junction held 7 bases outside the gene matches. The CDR3 has 14 residues. CDR1 SGHVS and CDR2 FQNEAQ come from the germline V gene. The whole variable domain, remainder taken from reference TRBV7-8 and TRBJ2-5, is GAGVSQSPRYKVAKRGQDVALRCDPISGHVSLFWYQQALGQGPEFLTYFQNEAQLDKSGLPSDRFFAERPEGSVSTLKIQRTQQEDSAVYLCASSPRQGWETQYFGPGTRLLVL.

The chain uses TRBV10-3 and TRBJ2-7, with D perhaps matching TRBD2 (5 bases). Germline V CDR1 and CDR2: ENHRY, SYGVKD. Trimming shortened V by 4 bases and J by 5 bases, and 15 bases separated the two germline ends. The CDR3 has 14 amino acids. The DNA for the CDR3 is TGTGCCATCAGTGGGGAGACTAAAACCCACGAGCAGTACTTC. Translation gives CAISGETKTHEQYF.

CDR3 DNA: TGTGCCACCAGCAGAGATCAAACGGCCCAGTACTTC. Translation: CATSRDQTAQYF. The V call is TRBV15, the J call TRBJ2-7; unclear D gene. The CDR3 runs to 12 residues. Germline values: CDR1 LNHNV, CDR2 YYDKDF (reference sequence). The V gene lost 0 bases and the J gene lost 10 bases, with 10 bases spanning the gap.

The rearrangement joins TRBV2 to TRBJ2-5; tentatively, D is TRBD1 or TRBD2 (5 bases each). Between the trimmed V and J ends, which lost 6 bases and 5 bases, there was a span of 13 bases. Germline CDR1 and CDR2: SNHLY and FYNNEI. The CDR3 contains 13 residues. In DNA form, the CDR3 reads TGTGCCAGCAGGGGACGTGTTGCGGAGACCCAGTACTTC. Amino acid sequence: CASRGRVAETQYF.

CDR3 bases: TGTGCCAGCAGCTTAGTAGCGGGAGTGAGGACAGATACGCAGTATTTT. Amino acid sequence: CASSLVAGVRTDTQYF. This chain joins TRBV7-2 and TRBJ2-3; TRBD2 matches 9 bases. The CDR3 loop spans 16 amino acids. V shed 1 base, J shed 3 bases, and the junction held 5 bases outside the gene matches. From germline, CDR1 is SGHTA and CDR2 FQGNSA.

The V and J genes are TRBV6-6 and TRBJ1-5, with D possibly being TRBD1 (5 bases). CDR1 is MNHNY, CDR2 SVGAGI, per germline (reference sequence). The CDR3 extends over 14 amino acids. Between the trimmed V and J ends, which lost 7 bases and 5 bases, there was a span of 15 bases. CDR3 nucleotides: TGTGCCAGCACTTTTCCCCAGGGTGATCAGCCCCAGCATTTT. Translation gives CASTFPQGDQPQHF.

As concerns this clone: The same CDR3 is also encoded by other DNA sequences in this sample. The chain carries TRBV15 and TRBJ2-7, with D hard to call. V was shortened by 3 bases and J by 2 bases, with 8 bases between the two germline ends. Germline V gene data show CDR1 as LNHNV and CDR2 as YYDKDF (reference sequence). The length of the CDR3 is 13 residues. The CDR3, as DNA: TGTGCCACCAGCAGGGACCCCACCTACGAGCAGTACTTC. This gives the protein CATSRDPTYEQYF.

The chain uses TRBV10-1 and TRBJ2-3, with D perhaps TRBD2 (6 bases). The CDR3 is made up of 14 amino acids. Germline V gene lookup returns CDR1 WNHNN and CDR2 SYGVQD (reference sequence). V was shortened by 5 bases and J by 6 bases, with 15 bases between the two germline ends. CDR3 sequence: CASSPAGKTDTQYF. Written as DNA, the CDR3 is TGCGCCAGCAGTCCCGCGGGGAAAACCGATACGCAGTATTTT.

The chain carries TRBV15 and TRBJ2-1; D not certain. CDR1 LNHNV and CDR2 YYDKDF come from the germline V gene (reference sequence). CDR3 length: 13 amino acids. V gave up 1 base and J gave up 9 bases, with 10 bases separating them. CDR3 amino acids: CATSRVGVSEQFF. As DNA, the CDR3 is TGTGCCACCAGCAGAGTCGGCGTAAGTGAGCAGTTCTTC.

The chain has TRBV7-8 and TRBJ1-5; 8 nucleotides line up with TRBD1. The CDR3 totals 18 residues. Germline V gene sequence: CDR1 SGHVS, CDR2 FQNEAQ. After removal of 0 bases from V and 0 bases from J, the junction contained 7 bases not matched to a gene. DNA for the CDR3: TGTGCCAGCAGCTTAGCAAGGACAGGGCCCTATAGCAATCAGCCCCAGCATTTT. Its translation: CASSLARTGPYSNQPQHF.

The chain is built from TRBV13 and TRBJ2-7; D is uncertain. The CDR3 sequence is 15 residues long. Germline CDR1 PRHDT, CDR2 FYEKMQ (reference sequence). V was shortened by 6 bases and J by 0 bases, with 15 bases between the two germline ends. The chain's CDR3 is CASRPYGQSSYEQYF. Here the CDR3 DNA reads TGTGCCAGCAGACCCTATGGCCAGAGCTCCTACGAGCAGTACTTC.

This chain's CDR3 is CASSVTSGSTDTQYF. The DNA for the CDR3 is TGTGCCAGCAGTGTGACTAGCGGAAGCACAGATACGCAGTATTTT. The rearrangement links TRBV6-5 to TRBJ2-3; 9 bases agree with TRBD2. The CDR3 loop spans 15 amino acids. CDR1 MNHEY and CDR2 SVGAGI come from the germline V gene. V was pared by 5 bases and J by 0 bases, with 3 bases of the junction left unmatched.

The CDR3 loop is CAISEARAHTGELFF. CDR3 nucleotides: TGTGCCATCAGTGAGGCTCGGGCCCACACCGGGGAGCTGTTTTTT. The chain recombines TRBV10-3 with TRBJ2-2; D call uncertain. CDR1 is ENHRY, CDR2 SYGVKD, per germline. The V end was cut by 2 bases, the J end by 3 bases, with 10 bases between. This CDR3 spans 15 amino acids.

The chain is built from TRBV6-5 and TRBJ2-1; D ambiguous. With 5 bases removed from V and 1 base from J, the gap between germline ends came to 6 bases. This CDR3 has 13 amino acids. The germline V gene has CDR1 MNHEY and CDR2 SVGAGI. As DNA, the CDR3 is TGTGCCAGCAGTCGCAGGTCCTACAATGAGCAGTTCTTC. Translation gives CASSRRSYNEQFF.

Note on this clone: One end of the junction does not line up with germline, which may come from a read error. This chain connects TRBV7-7 to TRBJ2-5; D perhaps matches TRBD1 (6 bases). The CDR3 loop spans 16 amino acids. Looked up from germline, CDR1 is SSHAT and CDR2 is FNYEAQ (reference sequence). The DNA of the CDR3 is TGTGCTAGCAGCTCCACCTACCTCGACAGGCAAGAGACCCAGTACTTC. Translation gives CASSSTYLDRQETQYF.

V is TRBV28 and J is TRBJ1-4, with no clear D. Germline V lookup: CDR1 MDHEN, CDR2 SYDVKM. The CDR3 totals 15 residues. V gave up 5 bases and J gave up 0 bases, with 10 bases separating them. The CDR3 DNA reads as TGTGCCAGCAGTCGAGACACGGCAACTAATGAAAAACTGTTTTTT. This sequence encodes CASSRDTATNEKLFF.

This chain connects TRBV5-8 to TRBJ1-5; 7 bases are shared with TRBD1. The CDR3 covers 13 residues. The junction had 8 bases not matched to a gene; V was cut back by 5 bases and J by 9 bases. The germline V gene has CDR1 SGHTS and CDR2 YDEGEE. CDR3 amino acids: CASSSDRFLPQHF. CDR3 coding DNA: TGTGCCAGCAGTTCGGACAGGTTTCTGCCCCAGCATTTT.

The chain has TRBV20-1 and TRBJ1-1; possible D gene TRBD1, 5 bases. The CDR3 is 10 residues long. V lost 6 bases and J lost 7, with 9 bases in between. In germline, CDR1 is DFQATT, CDR2 SNEGSKA (reference sequence). CDR3 loop: CSAFGGEAFF. For the CDR3, the DNA is TGCAGTGCCTTTGGGGGTGAAGCTTTCTTT.